Following are 8 T cell receptor beta chains from one sample sequenced in a study of blood T cell repertoires in COVID-19. The assay was immunoSEQ multiplex PCR, and TCRdb's table has in-frame clones only and misses some. The data hold about 57,000 clones, with roughly 80% observed a single time. The source material was PBMCs or T cells enriched from blood (not recorded which). Source of these receptors: a woman between 40 and 55 years old with acute COVID-19.

A few counts support this clone. This chain uses TRBV27 with TRBJ1-2; possibly TRBD1 for D (6 bases). This CDR3 region has 14 residues. Trimming left V 2 bases short and J 4 bases short, with 11 bases between. The germline gives CDR1 MNHEY, CDR2 SMNVEV (reference sequence). CDR3 nucleotides: TGTGCCAGCAGTTTAGTACAGGGCGGCTATGGCTACACCTTC. The encoded protein is CASSLVQGGYGYTF.

The rearrangement joins TRBV9 to TRBJ1-2, with 8 bases aligning to TRBD1. V lost 3 bases and J lost 7; bases outside the gene matches: 11. From germline, CDR1 is SGDLS and CDR2 YYNGEE. The CDR3 extends over 15 amino acids. CDR3 sequence (DNA): TGTGCCAGCAGCGCCTGGGACAGGCCCTCGGGTGGCTACACCTTC. It is translated as CASSAWDRPSGGYTF.

The chain carries TRBV3-1 (or the pseudogene TRBV3-2) and TRBJ2-5, with a tentative D call TRBD1 (5 bases). Germline V gives CDR1 LGHDT, CDR2 YNNKEL (reference sequence). V was cut by 0 bases and J by 2 bases, with 13 bases left in between. This CDR3 is built from 16 residues. The CDR3 here is CASSQDWQGLQETQYF. DNA for the CDR3: TGTGCCAGCAGCCAAGACTGGCAGGGCCTACAAGAGACCCAGTACTTC.

The chain recombines TRBV7-9 with TRBJ1-1; D perhaps matches TRBD1 (5 bases). CDR3 size: 15 residues. The germline CDR1 and CDR2 sequences are SEHNR and FQNEAQ (reference sequence). Trimming took 4 bases from V and 7 from J, leaving 19 bases between them. The CDR3 loop is CASSYSHADRDEAFF. The CDR3 nucleotides are TGTGCCAGCAGCTACTCCCATGCCGACAGAGATGAAGCTTTCTTT.

V gene TRBV27 combines with J gene TRBJ2-3; perhaps TRBD2 as D (6 bases). Germline V gene data show CDR1 as MNHEY and CDR2 as SMNVEV (reference sequence). The CDR3 totals 17 residues. Between the trimmed V and J ends, which lost 5 bases and 0 bases, there was a span of 18 bases. As DNA, the CDR3 is TGTGCCAGCAGTCCCACCTTGGGGGGACCCAGCACAGATACGCAGTATTTT. Translation gives CASSPTLGGPSTDTQYF.

V gene TRBV10-1 combines with J gene TRBJ2-4; the D gene is possibly TRBD1 (6 bases). Germline values: CDR1 WNHNN, CDR2 SYGVQD (reference sequence). The V end was cut by 2 bases, the J end by 4 bases, with 6 bases between. The CDR3 covers 13 residues. The DNA for the CDR3 is TGCGCCAGCAGTGAGGACAGGAAAAACATTCAGTACTTC. As protein: CASSEDRKNIQYF.

The table lists this clone with a few counts. J is TRBJ1-5 and V is TRBV7-8; no firm D call. CDR1 is SGHVS, CDR2 FQNEAQ, per germline. The CDR3 consists of 15 residues. The V and J ends lost 2 bases and 6 bases respectively, with 14 bases between them. CDR3 loop: CASSLNLGEGQPQHF. The CDR3 nucleotides read TGTGCCAGCAGCTTAAACCTAGGAGAGGGTCAGCCCCAGCATTTT.

CDR3 bases: TGTGCCAGCAGTTCCCCAGGGATCCTCAGTGGGGCCAACGTCCTGACTTTC. Translated: CASSSPGILSGANVLTF. V gene TRBV28 combines with J gene TRBJ2-6; D perhaps matches TRBD1 (5 bases). The V and J ends lost 4 bases and 3 bases respectively, with 16 bases between them. From germline, CDR1 is MDHEN and CDR2 SYDVKM. This CDR3 contains 17 residues.